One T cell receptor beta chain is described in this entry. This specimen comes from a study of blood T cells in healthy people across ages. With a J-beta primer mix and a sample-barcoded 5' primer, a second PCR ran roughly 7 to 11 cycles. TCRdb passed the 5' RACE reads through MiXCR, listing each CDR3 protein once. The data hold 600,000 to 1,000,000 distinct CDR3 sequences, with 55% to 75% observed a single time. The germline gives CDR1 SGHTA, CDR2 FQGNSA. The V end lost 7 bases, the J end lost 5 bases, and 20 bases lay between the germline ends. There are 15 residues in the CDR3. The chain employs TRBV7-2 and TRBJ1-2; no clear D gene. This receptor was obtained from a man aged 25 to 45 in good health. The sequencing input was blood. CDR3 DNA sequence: TGTGCCAGCACTAGAGGGCCGGGGATGGGGTATGGCTACACCTTC. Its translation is CASTRGPGMGYGYTF.